This is a list of T cell receptor beta chains from one sample in a study of blood T cell repertoires in COVID-19. Assay: immunoSEQ multiplex PCR; the TCRdb copy retains only in-frame clones and omits some. The sample includes about 150,000 clones, 75% to 85% of them seen just once. The specimen was peripheral blood. All receptors derive from a man aged 55 to 70 with active or convalescent COVID-19. The CDR3 runs from the conserved cysteine through the conserved F or W. Fields, in order: J gene, V gene, CDR3 protein.

>TRBJ1-4|TRBV7-3
CASSGLTGSTNEKLFF
>TRBJ1-5|TRBV10-1
CASSGRTGLPQPQHF
>TRBJ1-2|TRBV20-1
CSASPTLRASITINYGYTF
>TRBJ1-4|TRBV28
CASSFYLGGGTNEKLFF
>TRBJ1-1|TRBV5-1
CASSSYRGRVKNTEAFF
>TRBJ2-7|TRBV6-5
CASSYSPGLAGVEQYF
>TRBJ1-6|TRBV12-3/TRBV12-4
CASSQQGRSPLHF
>TRBJ1-2|TRBV28
CASSSGGYNYGYTF
>TRBJ2-1|TRBV5-5
CASSRAWDSYNEQFF
>TRBJ2-5|TRBV29-1
CSGQGQETQYF
>TRBJ2-5|TRBV18
CASSPIRTNRGHRETQYF
>TRBJ2-3|TRBV28
CASSFGGKRTDTQYF
>TRBJ2-7|TRBV5-4
CASSLEDSYYEQYF
>TRBJ1-5|TRBV19
CAISNQNSNQPQHF
>TRBJ2-7|TRBV11-3
CASSQDSSTSYEQYF